This T cell receptor beta chain stems from a study of cytomegalovirus exposure and HLA in healthy donors. Germline V gene lookup returns CDR1 MNHNS and CDR2 SASEGT. The CDR3 runs 16 residues. V was shortened by 2 bases and J by 4 bases, with 17 bases between the two germline ends. The donors, nominally healthy at sampling, likely had unrecorded immune exposures. It was with 60 Vbeta and 13 Jbeta primers that the PCR ran. Clones were read by immunoSEQ multiplex PCR, and TCRdb kept only the in-frame ones, dropping some. The table has around 160,000 clones, approximately 78% seen once. The material sequenced was PBMCs. The rearrangement links TRBV6-1 to TRBJ1-2; D may be TRBD1 (6 bases). The receptor was derived from a man aged 40-49 years in good health and CMV-seropositive. CDR3 nucleotide sequence: TGTGCCAGCAGTGAATTAGGAACAGGGCGAGGCTATGGCTACACCTTC. Protein: CASSELGTGRGYGYTF.